Presented here are 24 T cell receptor beta chains from one specimen sequenced in a study of post-analysis software for immune sequencing data. Study observations and caveats: About five TRBV segments were more frequent in patients than controls; TRBV5-6, TRBV5-1 and TRBV20-1 belonged to this group.

Unique molecular identifiers were present in the TCR beta cDNA libraries. TCRdb itself ran the PCR reads through MiXCR, one entry per CDR3 protein. The data show roughly 570,000 distinct CDR3 sequences, around a third seen once. Their antigens are not known. Material for sequencing was blood. These receptor sequences come from a girl aged 2 to 17 with multiple sclerosis.

The CDR3 region has the DNA TGCGCCAGCAGCTTGGGTTGGGATACAGATACGCAGTATTTT. Its protein is CASSLGWDTDTQYF. V usage is TRBV5-1 and J usage is TRBJ2-3; D not certain. Trimming took off 0 bases at V and 3 bases at J, with 8 bases between the two ends. CDR3 length: 14 amino acids. The germline CDR1 and CDR2 sequences are SGHRS and YFSETQ.

This clonotype was observed a few times. This chain joins TRBV12-3 or TRBV12-4 and TRBJ2-3; D is unclear. The CDR3 sequence is 17 residues long. Trimming shortened V by 3 bases and J by 10 bases, and 26 bases separated the two germline ends. The CDR3: CASSFRPATFQGDAQYF. CDR3 nucleotides: TGTGCCAGCAGTTTCCGACCCGCGACGTTCCAAGGTGATGCGCAGTATTTT.

The CDR3 loop is CSAGLSSTDTQYF. As DNA, the CDR3 is TGCAGTGCGGGCCTATCTAGCACAGATACGCAGTATTTT. V is TRBV20-1 and J is TRBJ2-3; no firm D call. The CDR3 covers 13 residues. Germline V CDR1 and CDR2: DFQATT, SNEGSKA (reference sequence). The germline V and J ends were trimmed by 6 bases and 0 bases, with 10 bases remaining between them.

This clonotype was picked up a small number of times. The chain combines TRBV18 with TRBJ2-1; TRBD1 is a possible D gene (5 bases). V shed 0 bases and J shed 3 bases, with 9 bases lying between them. Germline CDR1 is KGHSH and CDR2 is LQKENI. The CDR3 length is 15 residues. In DNA, the CDR3 is TGTGCCAGCTCACCACCGGCAGGGCTCTACAATGAGCAGTTCTTC. It codes for CASSPPAGLYNEQFF.

This clonotype occurred a few times. The chain has TRBV29-1 and TRBJ2-7; tentative D call: TRBD1 (6 bases). This CDR3 contains 12 residues. The germline gives CDR1 SQVTM, CDR2 ANQGSEA. V lost 4 bases and J lost 1, with 8 bases in between. CDR3 DNA: TGCAGCGTTGCTCAGGGGTCCTACGAGCAGTACTTC. This codes for CSVAQGSYEQYF.

The gene calls are TRBV5-1 and TRBJ2-3; weak D call: TRBD1 (6 bases). V lost 3 bases to trimming and J lost 3 bases, with 14 bases between them. CDR3 length equals 15 residues. The germline CDR1 and CDR2 sequences are SGHRS and YFSETQ. The CDR3 nucleotides read TGCGCCAGCAGCTCAGGGGTAGAAAGGACAGATACGCAGTATTTT. It yields the protein CASSSGVERTDTQYF.

In this sample, this clonotype turned up a few times. The chain joins TRBV5-5 to TRBJ1-4; the D gene is possibly TRBD1 (5 bases). The germline V and J ends were trimmed by 0 bases and 8 bases, with 14 bases remaining between them. CDR3 size: 15 residues. Germline V lookup: CDR1 SGHKS, CDR2 YYEKEE (reference sequence). CDR3 nucleotides: TGTGCCAGCAGCTTGGGCCCGGGGACCCAAGAAAAACTGTTTTTT. Its protein product is CASSLGPGTQEKLFF.

There are a few counts of this clonotype. The chain links TRBV28 to TRBJ2-3; D uncertain. CDR1 and CDR2 from the germline V gene are MDHEN and SYDVKM. The CDR3 is 11 amino acids. CDR3 region: CRVGTTDTQYF. The CDR3 nucleotides are TGTCGGGTGGGAACAACAGATACGCAGTATTTT.

This clonotype was recorded a few times. V is TRBV3-1 and J is TRBJ2-5; 16 nucleotides agree with TRBD2. Losses at the gene ends were 0 bases for V and 0 bases for J; bases not matched to a gene: 10. The germline V gene encodes CDR1 LGHDT and CDR2 YNNKEL (reference sequence). The CDR3 consists of 21 residues. CDR3 bases: TGTGCCAGCAGCCAAGACCCCCCCGCGGGACTAGCGGGGGGGTACCAAGAGACCCAGTACTTC. Residues: CASSQDPPAGLAGGYQETQYF.

Regarding this clonotype: One end of the junction does not line up with germline, which may come from a read error. The V and J genes are TRBV5-1 and TRBJ1-1, with D hard to call. Per germline, CDR1 SGHRS and CDR2 YFSETQ. The CDR3 contains 13 residues. The CDR3: CASCLVVNTEAFF. CDR3 bases: TGCGCCAGCTGCTTGGTAGTGAACACTGAAGCTTTCTTT.

Regarding this clonotype: A junction boundary mismatches the germline segment, possibly from a read error. This chain connects TRBV9 to TRBJ2-1, with D possibly being TRBD1 or TRBD2 (5 bases each). Germline CDR1 SGDLS, CDR2 YYNGEE. The CDR3 consists of 14 residues. CDR3 amino acids: CVSSARGRYNEQFF. Written as DNA, the CDR3 is TGTGTCAGCAGCGCCCGGGGCCGATACAATGAGCAGTTCTTC. The whole variable domain, filled in from reference TRBV9 and TRBJ2-1, reads DSGVTQTPKHLITATGQRVTLRCSPRSGDLSVYWYQQSLDQGLQFLIQYYNGEERAKGNILERFSAQQFPDLHSELNLSSLELGDSALYFCVSSARGRYNEQFFGPGTRLTVL.

The chain carries TRBV7-8 and TRBJ2-3, with D perhaps matching TRBD1 (5 bases). V was cut by 1 base and J by 3 bases, with 14 bases left in between. Germline assignment: CDR1 SGHVS and CDR2 FQNEAQ. The CDR3 spans 16 residues. The CDR3 loop is CASSLGRGRRTDTQYF. The CDR3 DNA reads as TGTGCCAGCAGCTTAGGAAGGGGCCGGAGAACAGATACGCAGTATTTT.

This rearrangement joins TRBV11-2 to TRBJ1-1; D might be TRBD1 (5 bases). The CDR3 is 15 amino acids. V was trimmed by 2 bases and J by 3 bases, leaving 13 bases between them. Per the germline V gene, CDR1 is SGHAT and CDR2 is FQNNGV. For the CDR3, the DNA is TGTGCCAGCAGCTTATTGCTGGGGGTCGACACTGAAGCTTTCTTT. It encodes CASSLLLGVDTEAFF.

This clonotype was observed a few times. The CDR3 is CASRSLTVHSPLHF. CDR3 nucleotides: TGTGCCAGTAGATCACTGACAGTACATTCACCCCTCCACTTT. The rearrangement links TRBV19 to TRBJ1-6, with D maybe TRBD1 (5 bases). The germline CDR1 and CDR2 sequences are LNHDA and SQIVND (reference sequence). V was trimmed by 6 bases and J by 8 bases, leaving 14 bases between them. The length of the CDR3 is 14 residues. Full variable domain (rest looked up from reference TRBV19 and TRBJ1-6): DGGITQSPKYLFRKEGQNVTLSCEQNLNHDAMYWYRQDPGQGLRLIYYSQIVNDFQKGDIAEGYSVSREKKESFPLTVTSAQKNPTAFYLCASRSLTVHSPLHFGNGTRLTVT.

Only a few counts were recorded for this clonotype. This chain connects TRBV6-5 to TRBJ2-3; TRBD2 agrees at 11 bases. This CDR3 region has 15 residues. Germline loops: CDR1 MNHEY, CDR2 SVGAGI. The V and J ends lost 7 bases and 6 bases, in that order; junction bases with no gene match: 9. DNA of the CDR3: TGTGCCAGCAATTATAGCGGGGGGGCATCGGATACGCAGTATTTT. As protein: CASNYSGGASDTQYF.

This clonotype has just a few counts. The chain employs TRBV29-1 and TRBJ2-3; the D gene is possibly TRBD2 (6 bases). The length of the CDR3 is 15 residues. V lost 7 bases to trimming and J lost 0 bases, with 17 bases between them. Germline V lookup: CDR1 SQVTM, CDR2 ANQGSEA. CDR3 nucleotide sequence: TGCAGCGCTAGGGACTGGGGAACTAGCACAGATACGCAGTATTTT. Translated, it gives CSARDWGTSTDTQYF.

In its sample, this clonotype was seen once. The gene calls are TRBV28 and TRBJ2-5; D remains unclear. The CDR3 is 14 amino acids. Per the germline V gene, CDR1 is MDHEN and CDR2 is SYDVKM. V was pared by 3 bases and J by 0 bases, with 8 bases between. CDR3 loop: CASSFVTDQETQYF. CDR3 coding DNA: TGTGCCAGCAGTTTTGTCACTGACCAAGAGACCCAGTACTTC.

The J gene is TRBJ1-2, the V gene TRBV5-5; possible D gene TRBD1, 5 bases. V was trimmed by 6 bases and J by 7 bases, leaving 10 bases between them. CDR1 SGHKS and CDR2 YYEKEE come from the germline V gene (reference sequence). The CDR3 consists of 11 residues. The CDR3 region has the DNA TGTGCCAGCACGAAGGGGTCTGGCTACACCTTC. It specifies CASTKGSGYTF.

The CDR3 DNA sequence: TGTGCCAGCAGTTACTCGGGTCCCCCAGAACGAGAGACCCAGTACTTC. Residues: CASSYSGPPERETQYF. This chain joins TRBV6-6 and TRBJ2-5; D ambiguous. The germline CDR1 and CDR2 sequences are MNHNY and SVGAGI (reference sequence). The CDR3 extends over 16 amino acids. The V end lost 0 bases, the J end lost 4 bases, and 15 bases lay between the germline ends.

The V gene is TRBV7-9, the J gene TRBJ2-1, with a possible D match to TRBD2 (6 bases). Per the germline V gene, CDR1 is SEHNR and CDR2 is FQNEAQ (reference sequence). V lost 6 bases to trimming and J lost 9 bases, with 9 bases between them. This CDR3 has 11 amino acids. In DNA form, the CDR3 reads TGTGCCAGCAGTTCAGCGGGTGAGCAGTTCTTC. Translating it yields CASSSAGEQFF.

This clonotype was seen a few times. The J gene is TRBJ2-7, the V gene TRBV29-1; 7 nucleotides line up with TRBD2. This CDR3 has 15 amino acids. From germline, CDR1 is SQVTM and CDR2 ANQGSEA. V lost 4 bases, J lost 0 bases, and 9 bases stayed unmatched. CDR3 sequence (DNA): TGCAGCGTTGTTGGCGGGGGTGACTCCTCCTACGAGCAGTACTTC. Translation: CSVVGGGDSSYEQYF.

The rearrangement links TRBV7-9 to TRBJ2-2, with D perhaps matching TRBD2 (6 bases). V was shortened by 5 bases and J by 6 bases, with 7 bases between the two germline ends. Germline V gene sequence: CDR1 SEHNR, CDR2 FQNEAQ (reference sequence). This CDR3 contains 12 residues. The chain's CDR3 is CASSRDSGELFF. The DNA for the CDR3 is TGTGCCAGCAGCCGGGACTCCGGGGAGCTGTTTTTT. The variable domain in full, with the rest retrieved from reference TRBV7-9 and TRBJ2-2, is DTGVSQNPRHKITKRGQNVTFRCDPISEHNRLYWYRQTLGQGPEFLTYFQNEAQLEKSRLLSDRFSAERPKGSFSTLEIQRTEQGDSAMYLCASSRDSGELFFGEGSRLTVL.

This clonotype was seen a few times. The chain joins TRBV6-1 to TRBJ2-7, with D unclear. CDR1 is MNHNS, CDR2 SASEGT, per germline. V lost 6 bases and J 5 bases, leaving 14 bases between the germline ends. This CDR3 is built from 13 residues. CDR3 coding DNA: TGTGCCAGCAGCGCCGGGCTCCTTGACGAGCAGTACTTC. Encoded protein: CASSAGLLDEQYF.

The chain recombines TRBV3-1 with TRBJ1-1, with no clear D. Germline loops: CDR1 LGHDT, CDR2 YNNKEL (reference sequence). The V and J ends lost 1 base and 1 base respectively, with 10 bases between them. CDR3 length equals 15 residues. This CDR3 is CASSQVGWRNTEAFF. For the CDR3, the DNA is TGTGCCAGCAGCCAAGTTGGTTGGCGGAACACTGAAGCTTTCTTT.